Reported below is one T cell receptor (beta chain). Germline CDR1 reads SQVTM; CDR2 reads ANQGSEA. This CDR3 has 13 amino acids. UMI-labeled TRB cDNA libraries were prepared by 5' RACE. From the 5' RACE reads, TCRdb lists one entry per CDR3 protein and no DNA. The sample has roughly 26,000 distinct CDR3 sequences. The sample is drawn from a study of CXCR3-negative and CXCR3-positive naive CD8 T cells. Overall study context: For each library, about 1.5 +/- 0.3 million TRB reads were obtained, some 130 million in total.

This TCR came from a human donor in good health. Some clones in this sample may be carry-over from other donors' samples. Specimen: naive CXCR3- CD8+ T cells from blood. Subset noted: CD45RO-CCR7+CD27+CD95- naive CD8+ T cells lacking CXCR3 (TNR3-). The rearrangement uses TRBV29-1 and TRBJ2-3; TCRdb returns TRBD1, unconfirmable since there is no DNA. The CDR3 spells CSVEDGGGGTQYF.